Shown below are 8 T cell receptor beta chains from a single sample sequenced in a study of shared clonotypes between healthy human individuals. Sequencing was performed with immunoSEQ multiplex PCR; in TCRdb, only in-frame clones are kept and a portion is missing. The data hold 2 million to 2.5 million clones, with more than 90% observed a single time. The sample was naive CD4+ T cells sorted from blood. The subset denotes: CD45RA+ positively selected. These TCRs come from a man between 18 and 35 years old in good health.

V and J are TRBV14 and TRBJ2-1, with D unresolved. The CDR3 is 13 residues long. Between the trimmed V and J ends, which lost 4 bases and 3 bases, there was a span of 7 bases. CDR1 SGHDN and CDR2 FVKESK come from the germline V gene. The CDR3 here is CASSRGIYNEQFF. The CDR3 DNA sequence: TGTGCCAGCAGCCGTGGAATCTACAATGAGCAGTTCTTC.

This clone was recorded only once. The DNA for the CDR3 is TGTGCCAGCTCACCAGGTCCCGAAGCTAACTATGGCTACACCTTC. It yields the protein CASSPGPEANYGYTF. The chain has TRBV18 and TRBJ1-2; no firm D call. CDR3 length: 15 amino acids. Trimming removed 2 bases from V and 0 bases from J, with 10 bases in between. The germline V gene has CDR1 KGHSH and CDR2 LQKENI.

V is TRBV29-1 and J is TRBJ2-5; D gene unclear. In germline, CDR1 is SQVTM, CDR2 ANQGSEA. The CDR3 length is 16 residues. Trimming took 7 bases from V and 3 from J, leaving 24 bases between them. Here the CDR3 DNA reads TGCAGCGACCCCCCGGAATACATGGGGAAAAAAGAGACCCAGTACTTC. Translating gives CSDPPEYMGKKETQYF.

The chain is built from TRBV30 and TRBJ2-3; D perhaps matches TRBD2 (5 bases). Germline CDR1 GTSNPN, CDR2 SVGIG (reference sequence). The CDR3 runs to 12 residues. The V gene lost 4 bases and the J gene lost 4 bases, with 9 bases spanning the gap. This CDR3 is CAWTGNADTQYF. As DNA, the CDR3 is TGTGCCTGGACGGGGAATGCAGATACGCAGTATTTT.

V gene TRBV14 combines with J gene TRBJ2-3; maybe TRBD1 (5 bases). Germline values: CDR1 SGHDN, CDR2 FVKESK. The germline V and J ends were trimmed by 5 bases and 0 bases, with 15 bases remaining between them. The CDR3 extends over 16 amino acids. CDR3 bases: TGTGCCAGCAGCGGAACAGGTTTATCTAGCACAGATACGCAGTATTTT. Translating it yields CASSGTGLSSTDTQYF.

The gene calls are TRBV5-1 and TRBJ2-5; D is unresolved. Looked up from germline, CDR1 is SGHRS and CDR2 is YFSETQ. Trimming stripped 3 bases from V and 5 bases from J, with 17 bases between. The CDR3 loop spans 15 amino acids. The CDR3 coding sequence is TGCGCCAGCAGCTCATCACGTCAGACTTGGGAGACCCAGTACTTC. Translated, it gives CASSSSRQTWETQYF.

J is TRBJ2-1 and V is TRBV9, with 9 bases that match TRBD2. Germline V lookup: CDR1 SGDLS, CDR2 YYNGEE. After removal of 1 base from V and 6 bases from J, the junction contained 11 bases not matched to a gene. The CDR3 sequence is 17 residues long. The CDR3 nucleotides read TGTGCCAGCAGCGTACTGGCGGGGGGGTTCTCTTCCAATGAGCAGTTCTTC. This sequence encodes CASSVLAGGFSSNEQFF.

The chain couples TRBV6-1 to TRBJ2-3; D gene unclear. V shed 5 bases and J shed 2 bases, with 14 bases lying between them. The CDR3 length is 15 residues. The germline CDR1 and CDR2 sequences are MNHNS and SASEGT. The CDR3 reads CASSSGIGSTDTQYF. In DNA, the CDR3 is TGTGCCAGCAGTTCGGGTATCGGGTCCACAGATACGCAGTATTTT.